These T cell receptor beta chains were read from a single sample in a study of lymphopenia after photon versus proton radiotherapy. The data were produced by immunoSEQ multiplex PCR, yet TCRdb's version contains in-frame clones alone and is incomplete. The sample lists 15,000 or so clones, roughly nine tenths seen once, with 55% to 70% in the top ten. Sequences were derived from peripheral blood, sampled from a patient treated with proton-based radiotherapy. These TCRs come from a woman aged 55 to 70 with cholangiocarcinoma. Some clones in this sample may be carry-over from other donors' samples. Both conserved end residues are part of each CDR3. Each record gives: V gene, D gene, clone size, J gene, CDR3 protein, CDR3 DNA. D genes are given only for firm matches. Not all rows give a size; the values are once, few, many and, for expanded clones, a class.

>TRBV30|.|.|TRBJ1-1
CATGARRSTEAFF
TGTGCCACCGGAGCTCGCAGAAGCACTGAAGCTTTCTTT
>TRBV11-3|.|.|TRBJ2-2
CASSLEQNTGELFF
TGTGCCAGCAGCTTAGAGCAGAACACCGGGGAGCTGTTTTTT
>TRBV7-6|.|.|TRBJ2-2
CASSLAQSIGPGELFF
TGTGCCAGCAGCTTAGCGCAGTCAATAGGTCCCGGGGAGCTGTTTTTT
>TRBV7-2|.|once|TRBJ2-1
CASSLSAPYNEQFF
TGTGCCAGCAGCTTATCCGCCCCTTACAATGAGCAGTTCTTC
>TRBV7-9|.|.|TRBJ1-2
CASSLPSGNNYGYTF
TGTGCCAGCAGCTTACCTTCAGGGAATAACTATGGCTACACCTTC
>TRBV2|.|medium-sized|TRBJ2-3
CASSAEIASTDTQYF
TGTGCCAGCAGCGCAGAGATAGCTAGCACAGATACGCAGTATTTT
>TRBV7-2|TRBD1|once|TRBJ2-1
CASSNRQGDNEQFF
TGTGCCAGCAGCAATCGACAGGGGGACAATGAGCAGTTCTTC
>TRBV10-3|TRBD2|few|TRBJ2-7
CAIRDSGDSYEQYF
TGTGCCATCAGGGATAGCGGGGACTCCTACGAGCAGTACTTC
>TRBV28|TRBD1|.|TRBJ1-3
CASAGQSSGNTIYF
TGTGCCAGCGCGGGACAGAGCTCTGGAAACACCATATATTTT
>TRBV6-1|TRBD1|.|TRBJ1-2
CASRGQLFYGYTF
TGTGCCAGCAGGGGACAGCTTTTCTATGGCTACACCTTC
>TRBV7-3|.|.|TRBJ2-3
CASSRTTGNADTQYF
TGTGCCAGCAGCAGGACGACCGGGAACGCAGATACGCAGTATTTT
>TRBV25-1|TRBD1|.|TRBJ1-2
CASSPQGAGYGYTF
TGTGCCAGCAGCCCACAGGGGGCTGGATATGGCTACACCTTC
>TRBV7-2|TRBD2|.|TRBJ2-7
CASSLVGLAGTSSYEQYF
TGTGCCAGCAGCTTAGTTGGACTAGCGGGGACTAGCTCCTACGAGCAGTACTTC
>TRBV10-3|TRBD1|.|TRBJ1-3
CAISYDRGSGNTIYF
TGTGCCATCAGTTACGACAGGGGCTCTGGAAACACCATATATTTT
>TRBV9|TRBD2|few|TRBJ2-7
CASSVGASGGYYEQYF
TGTGCCAGCAGCGTAGGAGCTAGCGGGGGATACTACGAGCAGTACTTC
>TRBV5-4|.|.|TRBJ1-2
CASSLKESYGYTF
TGTGCCAGCAGCTTGAAGGAGAGCTATGGCTACACCTTC
>TRBV2|.|.|TRBJ2-1
CASMIGSIPYNEQFF
TGTGCCAGCATGATAGGGAGTATACCCTACAATGAGCAGTTCTTC